This passage covers 21 T cell receptor beta chains from one sample sequenced in a study of shared clonotypes between healthy human individuals. Repertoires were generated with immunoSEQ multiplex PCR, while TCRdb's copy carries only in-frame clones and drops some. The sample consists of roughly 1.4 million clones, 98% of them appearing once. What was sequenced was naive CD4+ T cells sorted from blood. Subset meaning: CD45RA+ positively selected. These receptors all stem from a man aged 30-40 years in good health.

This clone appeared a single time. The rearrangement uses TRBV7-2 and TRBJ2-7, with 10 bases lining up with TRBD2. CDR1 SGHTA and CDR2 FQGNSA come from the germline V gene. This CDR3 contains 15 residues. V lost 3 bases and J lost 2; bases outside the gene matches: 4. CDR3 in DNA: TGTGCCAGCAGCTTCCGAGCGGGAGGGCCCTACGAGCAGTACTTC. Its protein product is CASSFRAGGPYEQYF. Together with reference TRBV7-2 and TRBJ2-7, the CDR3 gives the full variable domain: GAGVSQSPSNKVTEKGKDVELRCDPISGHTALYWYRQSLGQGLEFLIYFQGNSAPDKSGLPSDRFSAERTGGSVSTLTIQRTQQEDSAVYLCASSFRAGGPYEQYFGPGTRLTVT.

This clone was seen more than once but under ten times. This rearrangement joins TRBV28 to TRBJ2-3; 10 positions match TRBD1. After removal of 8 bases from V and 5 bases from J, the junction contained 7 bases not matched to a gene. This CDR3 spans 14 amino acids. Germline V lookup: CDR1 MDHEN, CDR2 SYDVKM. The CDR3 loop reads CASGTTGGIDTQYF. CDR3 nucleotide sequence: TGTGCCAGCGGGACGACAGGGGGCATAGATACGCAGTATTTT.

This clone was found once. The gene calls are TRBV28 and TRBJ1-5; possibly TRBD1 for D (6 bases). With 2 bases removed from V and 6 bases from J, the gap between germline ends came to 14 bases. The CDR3 is 15 amino acids. The V gene's germline CDR1 is MDHEN and CDR2 SYDVKM. The CDR3 DNA reads TGTGCCAGCAGTTTAGGTGGTACAGGGCGTCAGCCCCAGCATTTT. It yields the protein CASSLGGTGRQPQHF. The complete variable domain, with remaining parts taken from reference TRBV28 and TRBJ1-5, reads DVKVTQSSRYLVKRTGEKVFLECVQDMDHENMFWYRQDPGLGLRLIYFSYDVKMKEKGDIPEGYSVSREKKERFSLILESASTNQTSMYLCASSLGGTGRQPQHFGDGTRLSIL.

With respect to this clone: Other DNA sequences in the sample encode the same CDR3. This chain connects TRBV2 to TRBJ2-7; D is tentatively TRBD1 or TRBD2 (5 bases each). The CDR3 consists of 12 residues. Germline V CDR1 and CDR2: SNHLY, FYNNEI. V was trimmed by 6 bases and J by 4 bases, leaving 10 bases between them. The CDR3 spells CASRGESYEQYF. DNA of the CDR3: TGTGCCAGCAGGGGGGAGTCATACGAGCAGTACTTC.

The genes are TRBV9 and TRBJ2-7, with TRBD2 identical over 16 bases. The CDR3 extends over 17 amino acids. The trim removed 4 bases at V and 5 bases at J, leaving 9 bases unmatched. Germline V gene sequence: CDR1 SGDLS, CDR2 YYNGEE. Here the CDR3 reads CASSLGLAGGPNHEQYF. The CDR3 DNA is TGTGCCAGCAGCCTGGGACTAGCGGGAGGGCCTAACCACGAGCAGTACTTC.

The rearrangement uses TRBV14 and TRBJ2-3; D unclear. CDR1 SGHDN and CDR2 FVKESK come from the germline V gene. The CDR3 sequence is 16 residues long. V was trimmed by 0 bases and J by 2 bases, leaving 12 bases between them. The CDR3, as DNA: TGTGCCAGCAGCCAAGATTTACCGAAAGTCACAGATACGCAGTATTTT. This encodes CASSQDLPKVTDTQYF.

The rearrangement joins TRBV7-2 to TRBJ2-7; D call uncertain. The CDR3 is 12 residues long. The germline CDR1 and CDR2 sequences are SGHTA and FQGNSA. The V end was cut by 5 bases, the J end by 4 bases, with 9 bases between. DNA for the CDR3: TGTGCCAGCAGCGACCTCCCATACGAGCAGTACTTC. This translates into CASSDLPYEQYF.

This chain links TRBV18 with TRBJ2-5; 7 bases match TRBD2. CDR1 is KGHSH and CDR2 is LQKENI in the germline V gene. The J segment lost 5 bases and the V segment lost 2 bases, leaving 11 bases of the junction unmatched. The CDR3 has 16 amino acids. The CDR3 DNA sequence: TGTGCCAGCTCACCAAAATCGGTTGCGGGAGTGGAGACCCAGTACTTC. Its protein is CASSPKSVAGVETQYF. Variable domain in full (rest from reference TRBV18 and TRBJ2-5): NAGVMQNPRHLVRRRGQEARLRCSPMKGHSHVYWYRQLPEEGLKFMVYLQKENIIDESGMPKERFSAEFPKEGPSILRIQQVVRGDSAAYFCASSPKSVAGVETQYFGPGTRLLVL.

The gene calls are TRBV5-4 and TRBJ2-1; TRBD2 is a possible D gene (6 bases). V shed 6 bases and J shed 5 bases, with 18 bases lying between them. The CDR3 runs to 15 residues. In germline, CDR1 is SGHNT, CDR2 YYREEE (reference sequence). The CDR3 DNA is TGTGCCAGCACCACTGGGGGAGGAATAAACAATGAGCAGTTCTTC. Translating gives CASTTGGGINNEQFF.

The CDR3 region is CASSLSAGRGNEQFF. CDR3 DNA: TGTGCCAGCAGCTTAAGTGCCGGGAGGGGCAATGAGCAGTTCTTC. This chain joins TRBV7-3 and TRBJ2-1, with 8 bases identical to TRBD2. Germline lookup yields CDR1 SGHTA and CDR2 FQGTGA. Trimming at V came to 1 base and at J to 6 bases, leaving 5 bases not matched to a gene. The CDR3 sequence is 15 residues long.

About this clone: Different DNA sequences within this sample yield the same CDR3. The rearrangement joins TRBV11-3 to TRBJ2-7; TRBD2 agrees at 8 bases. The CDR3 length is 14 residues. J gave up 1 base and V 2 bases, and 1 base lay outside the gene matches. Germline V gene sequence: CDR1 SGHNT, CDR2 YENEEA. CDR3 region: CASSLSGGSYEQYF. The CDR3 DNA is TGTGCCAGCAGCTTAAGCGGGGGTTCCTACGAGCAGTACTTC. Full variable domain (remainder filled in from reference TRBV11-3 and TRBJ2-7): EAGVVQSPRYKIIEKKQPVAFWCNPISGHNTLYWYLQNLGQGPELLIRYENEEAVDDSQLPKDRFSAERLKGVDSTLKIQPAELGDSAVYLCASSLSGGSYEQYFGPGTRLTVT.

This clone was found once. CDR3 amino acids: CASSVVPAGENTEAFF. CDR3 DNA: TGTGCCAGCAGCGTAGTGCCGGCGGGAGAGAACACTGAAGCTTTCTTT. The genes are TRBV9 and TRBJ1-1; D call uncertain. V dropped 0 bases and J dropped 1 base, with 13 bases sitting between them. The V gene's germline CDR1 is SGDLS and CDR2 YYNGEE. The CDR3 loop spans 16 amino acids.

This chain uses TRBV18 with TRBJ2-5, with D unresolved. TRBJ2-7 explains the end of the DNA better; the J call may be wrong. This CDR3 contains 12 residues. The germline V gene has CDR1 KGHSH and CDR2 LQKENI. The CDR3 sequence is CASSPVQYEQYF. CDR3 nucleotide sequence: TGTGCCAGCTCACCGGTTCAGTACGAGCAGTACTTC.

The V and J genes are TRBV4-3 and TRBJ2-7; 8 bases match TRBD2. The CDR3 extends over 16 amino acids. J gave up 0 bases and V 4 bases, and 8 bases lay outside the gene matches. Germline V gene sequence: CDR1 LGHNA, CDR2 YSLEER. In nucleotides, the CDR3 is TGCGCCAGCAGCCTTGGACTAGCAGAGAGCTCCTACGAGCAGTACTTC. Translated: CASSLGLAESSYEQYF.

The V call is TRBV28, the J call TRBJ1-2, with a possible D match to TRBD1 (6 bases). Trimming left V 6 bases short and J 4 bases short, with 18 bases between. CDR3 size: 15 residues. Germline CDR1 is MDHEN and CDR2 is SYDVKM. The CDR3 loop is CASRSGAGVLYGYTF. In DNA, the CDR3 is TGTGCCAGCAGGTCCGGGGCAGGGGTCCTCTATGGCTACACCTTC.

V and J are TRBV28 and TRBJ1-2, with a possible D match to TRBD1 (6 bases). The V gene lost 5 bases and the J gene lost 7 bases, with 17 bases spanning the gap. This CDR3 is 14 amino acids long. The germline CDR1 and CDR2 sequences are MDHEN and SYDVKM. CDR3 bases: TGTGCCAGCAGTCCCCCGGGCAGGGGAATTGGCTACACCTTC. It encodes CASSPPGRGIGYTF.

The V and J genes are TRBV18 and TRBJ1-2, with 10 bases fitting TRBD1. V lost 4 bases, J lost 6 bases, and 8 bases stayed unmatched. In germline, CDR1 is KGHSH, CDR2 LQKENI. CDR3 length: 15 amino acids. CDR3 amino acids: CASSQETGGRDGYTF. The CDR3 DNA reads TGTGCCAGCTCACAGGAGACAGGGGGCAGAGATGGCTACACCTTC. Together with reference TRBV18 and TRBJ1-2, the CDR3 gives the full variable domain: NAGVMQNPRHLVRRRGQEARLRCSPMKGHSHVYWYRQLPEEGLKFMVYLQKENIIDESGMPKERFSAEFPKEGPSILRIQQVVRGDSAAYFCASSQETGGRDGYTFGSGTRLTVV.

This clone was detected only once. The chain employs TRBV7-8 and TRBJ1-2, with D possibly TRBD1 on 5 matching bases. The V end was cut by 1 base, the J end by 0 bases, with 6 bases between. The germline CDR1 and CDR2 sequences are SGHVS and FQNEAQ. The CDR3 is 14 residues long. The CDR3 DNA follows: TGTGCCAGCAGCTTAGAGACAGCTAACTATGGCTACACCTTC. Translating gives CASSLETANYGYTF.

The chain uses TRBV10-2 and TRBJ2-7; no reliable D call. V lost 3 bases to trimming and J lost 7 bases, with 7 bases between them. CDR1 is WSHSY, CDR2 SAAADI, per germline. The CDR3 sequence is 11 residues long. This CDR3 is CASSERVEQYF. The DNA for the CDR3 is TGCGCCAGCAGTGAAAGGGTGGAGCAGTACTTC.

The chain employs TRBV18 and TRBJ2-1; unclear D gene. The ends were cut back, 2 bases at V and 5 bases at J, with 10 bases in the middle. Per the germline V gene, CDR1 is KGHSH and CDR2 is LQKENI. The CDR3 runs to 14 residues. CDR3 nucleotide sequence: TGTGCCAGCTCACCAGGTTCTCAAAACAATGAGCAGTTCTTC. Protein: CASSPGSQNNEQFF.

The chain links TRBV4-3 to TRBJ2-3; D not certain. Germline V lookup: CDR1 LGHNA, CDR2 YSLEER. With 0 bases removed from V and 3 bases from J, the gap between germline ends came to 13 bases. CDR3 length: 16 residues. CDR3 protein: CASSQDPVALTDTQYF. As DNA, the CDR3 is TGCGCCAGCAGCCAAGATCCGGTCGCTTTAACAGATACGCAGTATTTT.